This TCR beta chain was captured in a study of T cell clones after liver transplantation (dated by TCRdb to about 2019). Notes on the research overall: Samples were obtained from ITN030ST, a randomized trial in which withdrawal of immunosuppression was attempted within 2 years of liver transplantation. Of the eight recipients, three were HCV-positive, while the remaining recipients had been transplanted for non-autoimmune, non-viral indications. As an antigen-independent comparator for donor-reactive sequences, third party-reactive TCRbeta sequences were also identified from pre-transplant MLRs. The study cohort included 8 liver transplant recipients, of whom 3 were classified as tolerant and 5 as non-tolerant. Donor-reactive T cell clones were identified using TCRbeta sequencing after a pre-transplant mixed lymphocyte reaction and were then followed in post-transplant blood. Until randomization at 12-24 months post-transplant, subjects were given standard immunosuppression, with no induction therapy. Tolerance was defined as complete immunosuppression withdrawal for at least one year with no rise in liver enzymes beyond twice the upper limit of normal. Blood samples were collected pre-transplant, pre-randomization before withdrawal, and post-randomization after either complete withdrawal or failed withdrawal. The research as a whole found: A significant post-transplant decrease in circulating donor-reactive CD4 TCRbeta sequences was observed in 5 of 8 subjects, irrespective of tolerance or HCV status. The conclusions were considered preliminary, being limited by small, heterogeneous patient numbers and non-standardized post-transplant time points. In two subjects, low numbers of available donor cells limited the measurable donor-reactive repertoire. When repertoire turnover was accounted for, significantly reduced detection of donor-reactive sequences was found in 7 of 8 subjects for CD4 and in 8 of 8 subjects for CD8. Because no allograft tissue specimens were available, donor-reactive T cells may have migrated into the graft instead of being deleted. Donor-reactive sequences declined more than third party-reactive ones, suggesting partial antigen-specific deletion unrelated to withdrawal success.

Trimming removed 2 bases from V and 4 bases from J, leaving 20 bases between the germline ends. The germline V gene encodes CDR1 PRHDT and CDR2 FYEKMQ (reference sequence). CDR3 length: 17 amino acids, cysteine to phenylalanine. Of all the DNA, just the CDR3 is kept, 51 bases in frame from base 1. High-throughput TCRbeta CDR3 sequencing of frozen genomic DNA was performed by immunoSEQ, including PCR amplification, mapping, bias correction and internal controls. Turning to the authors' computational methods: Productive rearrangements were kept, and unique TCRbeta sequences were defined by CDR3 nucleotide sequence plus V and J gene. For classification of a sequence as donor-reactive, at least 5-fold expansion in CFSE-low cells relative to unstimulated pre-transplant cells and a frequency of at least 0.01% were required. To ensure at least 90% detection power, minimum frequency thresholds were set for each subject based on that subject's lowest-template unstimulated sample. Jensen-Shannon divergence between the top 1000 TCRbeta sequences post- versus pre-transplant served as the measure of repertoire turnover. Two-sided Fisher's exact tests were used to test for changes in the detection of donor-reactive sequences. TCRdb retrieved this table from immuneACCESS and kept in-frame rearrangements only. Not all clones are present; in checked studies, unresolved V genes account for under half, and no reason is known for the remainder. The V and J calls and clone size were taken over from that table, and D and trimming were inferred from the DNA. This sample lists approximately 75,000 clones; 80% were detected once. 0.65% to 0.85% of the sample is held by the ten biggest clonotypes.

Thawed unstimulated PBMCs were stained for CD3, CD4 and CD8 and FACS-sorted into CD3+CD4+ and CD3+CD8+ populations. Each of the 8 studied subjects was randomized to immunosuppression withdrawal. Genomic DNA was isolated with the Qiagen DNeasy Blood and Tissue Kit. This clone was recorded once. The antigen this receptor binds is unknown. No base qualities exist here, and no much larger clone lies one base off it. Material: CD4+ T cells from blood, obtained 12 months after liver transplant. The chain joins TRBV13 to TRBJ1-2; there is no confident call for the D gene. The clonotype comes from a human patient who received a liver transplant. A transplant means some T cells may be of graft donor rather than patient origin. The DNA reads TGTGCCAGCAGCTTATTTCCGACCCGACTAGGAAGCTATGGCTACACCTTC. It encodes CASSLFPTRLGSYGYTF.